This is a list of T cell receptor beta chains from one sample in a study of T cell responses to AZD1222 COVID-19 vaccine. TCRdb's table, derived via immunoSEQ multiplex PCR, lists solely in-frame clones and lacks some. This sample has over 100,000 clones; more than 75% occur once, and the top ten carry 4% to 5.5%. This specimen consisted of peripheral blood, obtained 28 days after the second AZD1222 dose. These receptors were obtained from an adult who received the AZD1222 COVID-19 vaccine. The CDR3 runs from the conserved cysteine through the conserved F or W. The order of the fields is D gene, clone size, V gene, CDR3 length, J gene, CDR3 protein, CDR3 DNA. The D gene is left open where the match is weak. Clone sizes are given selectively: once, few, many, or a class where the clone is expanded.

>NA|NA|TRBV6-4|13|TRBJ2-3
CASSDRRGDTQYF
TGTGCCAGCAGTGACCGGAGGGGAGATACGCAGTATTTT
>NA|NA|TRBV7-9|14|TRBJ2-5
CASTERRYQETQYF
TGTGCCAGCACGGAGCGGAGGTACCAAGAGACCCAGTACTTC
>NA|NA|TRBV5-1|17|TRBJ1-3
CASSLALSSASGNTIYF
TGCGCCAGCAGCTTGGCTTTGTCGTCAGCCTCTGGAAACACCATATATTTT
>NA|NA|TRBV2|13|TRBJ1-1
CASRRGRDTEAFF
TGTGCCAGCAGAAGGGGACGCGACACTGAAGCTTTCTTT
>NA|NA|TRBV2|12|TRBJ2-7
CASAEDSYEQYF
TGTGCCAGCGCGGAGGACTCCTACGAGCAGTACTTC
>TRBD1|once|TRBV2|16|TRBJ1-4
CASSEPQGGVWEKLFF
TGTGCCAGCAGTGAACCACAGGGGGGCGTCTGGGAAAAACTGTTTTTT
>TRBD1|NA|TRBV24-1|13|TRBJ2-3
CATQDRVADTQYF
TGTGCCACCCAGGACAGGGTGGCAGATACGCAGTATTTT
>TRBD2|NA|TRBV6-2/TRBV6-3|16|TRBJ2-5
CASSFAGTSGYSAQYF
TGTGCCAGCAGTTTCGCCGGGACTAGCGGTTACTCGGCCCAGTACTTC
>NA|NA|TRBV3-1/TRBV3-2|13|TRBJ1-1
CASSQIEVSEAFF
TGTGCCAGCAGCCAGATCGAGGTGTCTGAGGCTTTCTTT
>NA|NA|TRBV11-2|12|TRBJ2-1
CASSLGANEQFF
TGTGCCAGCAGCTTAGGGGCCAATGAGCAGTTCTTC
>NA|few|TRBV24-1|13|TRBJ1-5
CATSAGGHQPQHF
TGTGCCACCAGTGCTGGGGGACATCAGCCCCAGCATTTT
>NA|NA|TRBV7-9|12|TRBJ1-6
CASSSIMGALHF
TGTGCCAGCAGCTCTATTATGGGAGCCCTCCACTTT
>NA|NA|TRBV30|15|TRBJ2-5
CAWGSVTPAQETQYF
TGTGCCTGGGGGTCTGTGACTCCCGCCCAAGAGACCCAGTACTTC
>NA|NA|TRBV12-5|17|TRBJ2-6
CASGLVRGDPGANVLTF
TGTGCTAGTGGTTTGGTACGGGGAGATCCTGGGGCCAACGTCCTGACTTTC
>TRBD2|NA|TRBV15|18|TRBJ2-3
CATSRDKRLAGSIDTQYF
TGTGCCACCAGCAGAGATAAGAGACTAGCGGGATCTATAGATACGCAGTATTTT
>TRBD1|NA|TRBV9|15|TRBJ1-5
CASSFGTGEGQPQHF
TGTGCCAGCAGCTTCGGGACAGGGGAAGGTCAGCCCCAGCATTTT
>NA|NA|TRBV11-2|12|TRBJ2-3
CASSLNTDTQYF
TGTGCCAGCAGCCTAAACACAGATACGCAGTATTTT
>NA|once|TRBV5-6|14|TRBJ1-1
CASSLPKGHSEAFF
TGTGCCAGCAGCCTTCCGAAGGGCCACAGTGAAGCTTTCTTT
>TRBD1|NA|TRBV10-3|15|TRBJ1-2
CAISELTGGTYGYTF
TGTGCCATCAGTGAACTGACAGGGGGTACCTATGGCTACACCTTC
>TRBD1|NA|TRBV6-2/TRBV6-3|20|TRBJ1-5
CASSYSVLGQESEGHQPQHF
TGTGCCAGCAGTTACTCGGTATTGGGACAGGAAAGTGAGGGCCATCAGCCCCAGCATTTT
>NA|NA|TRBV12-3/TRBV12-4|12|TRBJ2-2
CASSFSNGELFF
TGTGCCAGCAGTTTTTCCAACGGGGAGCTGTTTTTT
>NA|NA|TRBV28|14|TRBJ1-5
CASSWDGGNQPQHF
TGTGCCAGCAGCTGGGACGGGGGCAATCAGCCCCAGCATTTT
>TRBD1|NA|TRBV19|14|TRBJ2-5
CASSIGQGAETQYF
TGTGCCAGTAGTATTGGGCAGGGGGCGGAGACCCAGTACTTC
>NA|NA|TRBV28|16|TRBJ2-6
CASSLTGPGGANVLTF
TGTGCCAGCAGTTTGACAGGCCCGGGAGGGGCCAACGTCCTGACTTTC
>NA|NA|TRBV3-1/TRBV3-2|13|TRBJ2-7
CASSQKQGNEQYF
TGTGCCAGCAGCCAAAAACAGGGTAACGAGCAGTACTTC
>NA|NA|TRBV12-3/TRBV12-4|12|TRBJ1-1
CASSLRSTEAFF
TGTGCCAGCAGTTTAAGGAGCACTGAAGCTTTCTTT
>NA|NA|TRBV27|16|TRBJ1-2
CASSLSPGEANYGYTF
TGTGCCAGCAGTTTATCCCCCGGGGAAGCTAACTATGGCTACACCTTC
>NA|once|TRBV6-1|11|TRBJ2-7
CAASGDYEQYF
TGTGCCGCGTCAGGGGACTACGAGCAGTACTTC
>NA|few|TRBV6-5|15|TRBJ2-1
CASSYGVPPVEEQFF
TGTGCCAGCAGTTACGGGGTGCCCCCAGTGGAGGAGCAGTTCTTC
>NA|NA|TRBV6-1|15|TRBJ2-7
CASSEAGSALYEQYF
TGTGCCAGCAGTGAAGCTGGGAGCGCCCTTTACGAGCAGTACTTC
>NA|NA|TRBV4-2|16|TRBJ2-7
CASSQEGKPQTYEQYF
TGTGCCAGCAGCCAAGAAGGAAAGCCCCAAACCTACGAGCAGTACTTC
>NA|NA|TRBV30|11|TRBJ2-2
CAWHETGELFF
TGTGCCTGGCATGAAACCGGGGAGCTGTTTTTT
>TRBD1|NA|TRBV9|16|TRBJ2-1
CASSVGGTGVYNEQFF
TGTGCCAGCAGCGTAGGGGGGACAGGGGTATACAATGAGCAGTTCTTC
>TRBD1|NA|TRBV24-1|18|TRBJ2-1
CATSECLQDRVLDNEQFF
TGTGCCACCAGTGAGTGCCTACAGGACAGGGTTTTAGACAATGAGCAGTTCTTC
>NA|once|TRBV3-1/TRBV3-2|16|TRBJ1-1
CASSQYLRGRNTEAFF
TGTGCCAGCAGCCAATACCTTCGCGGCCGGAACACTGAAGCTTTCTTT
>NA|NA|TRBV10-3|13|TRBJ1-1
CAITLGLNTEAFF
TGTGCCATCACGTTAGGATTGAACACTGAAGCTTTCTTT
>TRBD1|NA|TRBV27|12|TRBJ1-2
CASSPTGGGYTF
TGTGCCAGCAGTCCAACAGGGGGCGGCTACACCTTC
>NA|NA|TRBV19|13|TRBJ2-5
CASTPGYQETQYF
TGTGCCAGTACCCCCGGGTATCAAGAGACCCAGTACTTC
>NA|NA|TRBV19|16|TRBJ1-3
CASSYLGGQPGNTIYF
TGTGCCAGTAGTTATCTCGGGGGGCAACCTGGAAACACCATATATTTT
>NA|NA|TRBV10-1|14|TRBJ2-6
CASSDTAGANVLTF
TGCGCCAGCAGTGATACAGCTGGGGCCAACGTCCTGACTTTC
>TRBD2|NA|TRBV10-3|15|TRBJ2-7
CAISARLAGSYEQYF
TGTGCCATCAGTGCTCGACTAGCGGGGTCCTACGAGCAGTACTTC
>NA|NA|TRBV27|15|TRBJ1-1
CASSLRWGANTEAFF
TGTGCCAGCAGTTTACGATGGGGAGCAAACACTGAAGCTTTCTTT
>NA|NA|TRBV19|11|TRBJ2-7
CASSIGGEQYF
TGTGCCAGTAGTATTGGGGGCGAGCAGTACTTC
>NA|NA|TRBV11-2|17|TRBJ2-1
CASSPSGRGGSYNEQFF
TGTGCCAGCAGCCCCTCAGGTCGTGGCGGATCCTACAATGAGCAGTTCTTC
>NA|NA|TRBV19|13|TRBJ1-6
CASSDQPGSPLHF
TGTGCCAGTAGTGATCAACCTGGTTCACCCCTCCACTTT
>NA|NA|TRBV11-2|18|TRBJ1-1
CASSLVGKRPPRGTEAFF
TGTGCCAGCAGCTTAGTAGGGAAGCGACCACCGAGGGGGACTGAAGCTTTCTTT
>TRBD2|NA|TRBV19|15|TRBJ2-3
CASSILAASTDTQYF
TGTGCCAGTAGTATACTAGCGGCGAGCACAGATACGCAGTATTTT
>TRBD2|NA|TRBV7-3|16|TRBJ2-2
CASSPGTSRGAGELFF
TGTGCCAGCAGTCCCGGGACCTCACGGGGGGCCGGGGAGCTGTTTTTT
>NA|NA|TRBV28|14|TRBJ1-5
CASSRGGDLKPQHF
TGTGCCAGCAGTCGGGGTGGAGACCTGAAGCCCCAGCATTTT
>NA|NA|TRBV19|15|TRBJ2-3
CASSAQSSSTDTQYF
TGTGCCAGTAGTGCACAGTCTTCTAGCACAGATACGCAGTATTTT
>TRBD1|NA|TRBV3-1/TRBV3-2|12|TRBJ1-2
CASSPTGNGYTF
TGTGCCAGCAGCCCGACAGGGAATGGCTACACCTTC
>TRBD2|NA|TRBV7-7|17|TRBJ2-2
CASSRGLAGAYTGELFF
TGTGCCAGCAGCAGAGGACTAGCGGGGGCCTACACCGGGGAGCTGTTTTTT
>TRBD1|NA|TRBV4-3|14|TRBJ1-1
CASSQVRDRAEAFF
TGCGCCAGCAGCCAAGTAAGGGACAGAGCCGAAGCTTTCTTT
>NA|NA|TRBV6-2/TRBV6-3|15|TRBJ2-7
CASSTLASVNSEQYF
TGTGCCAGCAGTACGCTAGCGTCGGTAAATTCCGAGCAGTACTTC
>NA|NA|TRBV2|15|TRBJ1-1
CASSDPGLVNTEAFF
TGTGCCAGCAGTGATCCGGGTCTGGTGAACACTGAAGCTTTCTTT
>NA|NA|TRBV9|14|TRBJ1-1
CASSVGNMNTEAFF
TGTGCCAGCAGCGTCGGGAACATGAACACTGAAGCTTTCTTT
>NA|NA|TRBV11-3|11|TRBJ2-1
CASSRDYEQFF
TGTGCCAGCAGCAGGGATTATGAGCAGTTCTTC
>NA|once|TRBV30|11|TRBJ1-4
CALRDFEKLFF
TGTGCCTTGAGGGACTTTGAAAAACTGTTTTTT
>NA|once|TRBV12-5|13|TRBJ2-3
CASGPRGADTQYF
TGTGCTAGTGGTCCCCGAGGGGCAGATACGCAGTATTTT
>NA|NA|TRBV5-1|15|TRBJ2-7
CASSLTGGSEYEQYF
TGCGCCAGCAGCTTGACCGGGGGCAGTGAGTACGAGCAGTACTTC